The count of the clone carrying this T cell receptor beta chain is one. This sample was taken from a study of blood T cell repertoires in COVID-19. About the study: The study drew acute and convalescent COVID-19 samples from the United States, Italy and Spain. T cells, B-cell-depleted T cells, or PBMCs provided the cDNA or gDNA that served as material.

Original methodology: Nucleated cell counts were estimated from reference gene primer amplification. TCRdb's table, derived via immunoSEQ multiplex PCR, lists solely in-frame clones and lacks some. The V and J calls and the clone size are those of that table, but D and trimming were determined from the DNA. The sample holds roughly 57,000 clones, 90% seen once. Germline lookup yields CDR1 MNHNS and CDR2 SASEGT. V was clipped by 3 bases and J by 0 bases; unmatched bases: 3. The CDR3 sequence is 15 residues long. The source of this sequence is a man older than 75 with acute or convalescent COVID-19. The J gene is TRBJ1-1, the V gene TRBV6-1, with 8 bases matching TRBD1. Sequencing was done on a sample of peripheral blood. CDR3 residues: CASSEQGAMNTEAFF. The CDR3 DNA is TGTGCCAGCAGTGAGCAGGGGGCGATGAACACTGAAGCTTTCTTT.